These 23 T cell receptor beta chains were all obtained from the same sample, sequenced in a study of blood T cell repertoires in COVID-19. Using immunoSEQ multiplex PCR, the repertoire was profiled, and TCRdb retains in-frame clones only, with some absent. This table holds 350,000 or so clones, approximately 88% found once. Material: peripheral blood. Every receptor here comes from a woman in her 30s with COVID-19, enrolled during active disease.

This clone was seen only once. The chain carries TRBV7-9 and TRBJ1-2, with D perhaps TRBD1 (5 bases). Germline V gene sequence: CDR1 SEHNR, CDR2 FQNEAQ (reference sequence). The CDR3 runs 14 residues. Trimming stripped 2 bases from V and 5 bases from J, with 12 bases between. This chain's CDR3 is CASSLQGHLYGYTF. The DNA of the CDR3 is TGTGCCAGCAGCTTACAAGGACATTTATATGGCTACACCTTC.

This clone appeared a few times. The rearrangement joins TRBV18 to TRBJ1-1, with a possible D match to TRBD1 (5 bases). Germline CDR1 and CDR2: KGHSH and LQKENI. The V gene lost 6 bases and the J gene lost 1 base, with 9 bases spanning the gap. The length of the CDR3 is 13 residues. This CDR3 is CASSLDRNTEAFF. CDR3 in DNA: TGTGCCAGCTCCCTCGACAGGAACACTGAAGCTTTCTTT.

The V and J genes are TRBV5-1 and TRBJ1-5; D call uncertain. V lost 0 bases and J 0 bases, leaving 7 bases between the germline ends. The CDR3 is made up of 15 amino acids. CDR1 and CDR2 (germline): SGHRS, YFSETQ. CDR3 in DNA: TGCGCCAGCAGCTTGGACCCCTATAGCAATCAGCCCCAGCATTTT. This gives the protein CASSLDPYSNQPQHF.

The V call is TRBV6-6, the J call TRBJ1-1; D is possibly TRBD1 (5 bases). V lost 0 bases and J lost 3, with 8 bases in between. Germline assignment: CDR1 MNHNY and CDR2 SVGAGI (reference sequence). The CDR3 runs to 14 residues. The CDR3 DNA sequence: TGTGCCAGCAGTTACTCGACAGTGGACACTGAAGCTTTCTTT. Protein: CASSYSTVDTEAFF.

The chain joins TRBV24-1 to TRBJ2-5, with D perhaps matching TRBD2 (6 bases). The ends were cut back, 0 bases at V and 5 bases at J, with 12 bases in the middle. CDR3 size: 15 residues. Germline V gene data show CDR1 as KGHDR and CDR2 as SFDVKD. CDR3 amino acids: CATSDLDGGYETQYF. CDR3 coding DNA: TGTGCCACCAGTGATTTGGACGGGGGATACGAGACCCAGTACTTC.

The V call is TRBV4-3, the J call TRBJ1-2; D ambiguous. With 0 bases removed from V and 4 bases from J, the gap between germline ends came to 15 bases. Germline CDR1 reads LGHNA; CDR2 reads YSLEER. CDR3 length: 16 residues. The CDR3, as DNA: TGCGCCAGCAGCCAAGATCGAGTAGGAGGGATCTATGGCTACACCTTC. Its protein product is CASSQDRVGGIYGYTF.

The V call is TRBV18, the J call TRBJ1-5, with a tentative D call TRBD1 (6 bases). The CDR3 length is 16 residues. Germline V CDR1 and CDR2: KGHSH, LQKENI. The V gene lost 4 bases and the J gene lost 5 bases, with 18 bases spanning the gap. Written as DNA, the CDR3 is TGTGCCAGCTCACTCCTGGGGGGGGGCGCGGATCAGCCCCAGCATTTT. This codes for CASSLLGGGADQPQHF.

V usage is TRBV5-1 and J usage is TRBJ1-2, with D possibly matching TRBD1 (5 bases). CDR1 is SGHRS, CDR2 YFSETQ, per germline. The CDR3 is made up of 14 amino acids. The germline V and J ends were trimmed by 4 bases and 0 bases, with 10 bases remaining between them. In DNA form, the CDR3 reads TGCGCCAGCAGCGAAACAGGAACTAACTATGGCTACACCTTC. Translation: CASSETGTNYGYTF.

The sample holds one count of this clone. The genes are TRBV30 and TRBJ1-2, with unresolved D. Germline V gene sequence: CDR1 GTSNPN, CDR2 SVGIG (reference sequence). V lost 0 bases and J 7 bases, leaving 12 bases between the germline ends. The CDR3 is 13 amino acids. The CDR3: CAWSVSLISGYTF. In nucleotides, the CDR3 is TGTGCCTGGAGTGTATCCCTAATTTCTGGCTACACCTTC.

About this clone: Other DNA sequences in the same sample also yield this CDR3. The chain employs TRBV9 and TRBJ1-3; no clear D gene. The CDR3 extends over 13 amino acids. Germline CDR1 SGDLS, CDR2 YYNGEE. Trimming removed 0 bases from V and 4 bases from J, with 5 bases in between. The CDR3 nucleotides are TGTGCCAGCAGCGTAGGCAGGGGAAACACCATATATTTT. Translated: CASSVGRGNTIYF.

The J gene is TRBJ2-6, the V gene TRBV4-1, with D hard to call. Trimming removed 0 bases at V and 2 bases at J, with 8 bases between. CDR1 and CDR2 from the germline V gene are MGHRA and YSYEKL. CDR3 length: 16 residues. This CDR3 reads CASSQDKAPGANVLTF. CDR3 DNA sequence: TGCGCCAGCAGCCAAGATAAAGCTCCTGGGGCCAACGTCCTGACTTTC.

This clone was seen once. This sequence joins TRBV2 and TRBJ1-2, with 8 bases aligning to TRBD1. The V segment lost 2 bases and the J segment 7 bases; nucleotides outside the gene matches: 6. CDR3 length equals 14 residues. Germline loops: CDR1 SNHLY, CDR2 FYNNEI. The CDR3 DNA reads TGTGCCAGCAGTGAATTCCGGACAGGGTTTGGCTACACCTTC. Translated: CASSEFRTGFGYTF.

The gene calls are TRBV3-1 (or the pseudogene TRBV3-2) and TRBJ2-5, with 7 bases lining up with TRBD1. Germline-derived CDR1 and CDR2 are LGHDT and YNNKEL (reference sequence). Unmatched junction bases numbered 19, after V lost 4 bases and J lost 5 bases. The CDR3 length is 18 residues. The CDR3 bases are TGTGCCAGCAGCCGAAGGCAAGCCTTTTACAGGGGCCGGGAGACCCAGTACTTC. Amino acid sequence: CASSRRQAFYRGRETQYF.

V gene TRBV7-8 combines with J gene TRBJ2-7, with a tentative D call TRBD2 (5 bases). V shed 1 base and J shed 4 bases, with 14 bases lying between them. Germline CDR1 reads SGHVS; CDR2 reads FQNEAQ. This CDR3 has 15 residues. CDR3 sequence (DNA): TGTGCCAGCAGCTTAGAAGGAGGCGCGGTATACGAGCAGTACTTC. It specifies CASSLEGGAVYEQYF.

J is TRBJ1-5 and V is TRBV7-9; 7 bases fit TRBD1. In germline, CDR1 is SEHNR, CDR2 FQNEAQ (reference sequence). There are 14 residues in the CDR3. The ends lost 3 bases at V and 5 bases at J; junction bases unmatched: 4. CDR3 coding DNA: TGTGCCAGCAGCTTGGTTACAGGGGATCAGCCCCAGCATTTT. As protein: CASSLVTGDQPQHF.

J is TRBJ2-7 and V is TRBV3-1 (or the pseudogene TRBV3-2), with D tentatively TRBD2 (5 bases). From germline, CDR1 is LGHDT and CDR2 YNNKEL (reference sequence). The CDR3 extends over 14 amino acids. Deletions cut 5 bases from V and 4 bases from J, with 15 bases between. The CDR3 sequence: CASSMSGVSYEQYF. The CDR3 bases are TGTGCCAGCAGCATGTCCGGGGTGTCTTACGAGCAGTACTTC.

V and J are TRBV9 and TRBJ1-6; tentative D call: TRBD1 (5 bases). Trimming removed 3 bases at V and 9 bases at J, with 16 bases between. Germline loops: CDR1 SGDLS, CDR2 YYNGEE. CDR3 length: 15 residues. The CDR3 DNA reads TGTGCCAGCAGCGCCTCCCCGGGGGTTGGTTCACCCCTCCACTTT. Translating it yields CASSASPGVGSPLHF.

This rearrangement joins TRBV7-6 to TRBJ1-4; TRBD1 matches at 7 bases. The CDR3 contains 15 residues. The V gene's germline CDR1 is SGHVS and CDR2 FNYEAQ. With 2 bases clipped from V and 5 bases from J, the junction kept 5 bases outside the gene matches. This chain's CDR3 is CASSLNRGRNEKLFF. CDR3 coding DNA: TGTGCCAGCAGCTTAAACAGGGGCAGGAATGAAAAACTGTTTTTT.

V usage is TRBV7-9 and J usage is TRBJ2-3; 7 bases fit TRBD2. The CDR3 has 15 residues. Trimming at V came to 6 bases and at J to 1 base, leaving 7 bases not matched to a gene. The germline gives CDR1 SEHNR, CDR2 FQNEAQ (reference sequence). CDR3: CASRLSGGGTDTQYF. The DNA of the CDR3 is TGTGCCAGCAGACTCTCGGGGGGAGGCACAGATACGCAGTATTTT.

The gene calls are TRBV27 and TRBJ2-5; TRBD2 matches 10 bases. In germline, CDR1 is MNHEY, CDR2 SMNVEV (reference sequence). With V trimmed by 5 bases and J by 1 base, 13 bases remained unmatched. The CDR3 covers 18 residues. CDR3 amino acids: CASSPGDSGGHFQETQYF. In nucleotides, the CDR3 is TGTGCCAGCAGTCCAGGAGATAGCGGGGGGCATTTCCAAGAGACCCAGTACTTC.

The rearrangement links TRBV20-1 to TRBJ2-3; the match to TRBD2 covers 10 bases. V lost 3 bases, J lost 4 bases, and 4 bases stayed unmatched. The CDR3 spans 14 residues. Germline lookup yields CDR1 DFQATT and CDR2 SNEGSKA (reference sequence). This chain's CDR3 is CSASPSGGADTQYF. The DNA for the CDR3 is TGCAGTGCTAGTCCTAGCGGGGGCGCAGATACGCAGTATTTT.

CDR3 sequence: CASSSGQGRSGTEAFF. CDR3 DNA sequence: TGTGCCAGCAGCTCCGGACAGGGGAGGTCTGGGACTGAAGCTTTCTTT. This chain connects TRBV5-4 to TRBJ1-1; TRBD1 agrees at 9 bases. Losses at the gene ends were 3 bases for V and 5 bases for J; bases not matched to a gene: 11. Germline V CDR1 and CDR2: SGHNT, YYREEE (reference sequence). There are 16 residues in the CDR3.

J is TRBJ2-7 and V is TRBV20-1; perhaps TRBD1 as D (6 bases). CDR3 length equals 11 residues. From germline, CDR1 is DFQATT and CDR2 SNEGSKA (reference sequence). Between the trimmed V and J ends, which lost 1 base and 6 bases, there was a span of 7 bases. The CDR3 region is CSARAGVEQYF. The DNA of the CDR3 is TGCAGTGCTAGAGCAGGGGTCGAGCAGTACTTC.